This is a list of T cell receptor beta chains from one sample in a study of neurological immune-mediated disorders. TCRdb processed the 5' RACE reads anew with MiXCR; each CDR3 protein has one entry. The data show under 50,000 distinct CDR3 sequences, about an eighth seen once. Material: PBMCs. Receptors were obtained from a male donor with HTLV-1-associated myelopathy (HAM/TSP). CDR3s include the opening cysteine and the closing phenylalanine or tryptophan. D genes are given only for firm matches. The size of a clone is reported for some rows only, either as once, few or many, or as a class for expanded clones.

many,TRBJ2-5,TRBV20-1,TRBD2,CSAGGRTSGGQETQYF,TGCAGTGCTGGGGGAAGGACTAGCGGGGGGCAAGAGACCCAGTACTTC
many,TRBJ1-6,TRBV20-1,-,CSAEGGSPAGHSPLHF,TGCAGTGCCGAGGGGGGCAGCCCCGCGGGGCATTCACCCCTCCACTTT
-,TRBJ2-7,TRBV5-1,-,CASSLVRGGGSYEQYF,TGCGCCAGCAGCTTGGTCCGGGGAGGGGGCTCCTACGAGCAGTACTTC
many,TRBJ2-1,TRBV20-1,-,CSALARGSSLNEQFF,TGCAGTGCCCTAGCCCGGGGCAGTAGCCTCAATGAGCAGTTCTTC
-,TRBJ2-2,TRBV25-1,TRBD1,CASSDRPGQGSGELFF,TGTGCCAGCAGCGACCGACCGGGACAGGGGTCCGGGGAGCTGTTTTTT
many,TRBJ2-1,TRBV5-1,-,CASSLKDEQFF,TGCGCCAGCAGCTTGAAGGATGAGCAGTTCTTC
many,TRBJ2-3,TRBV5-1,-,CASSYGESDTQYF,TGCGCCAGCAGTTATGGGGAATCAGATACGCAGTATTTT
many,TRBJ1-4,TRBV5-1,-,CASSFGWGEKLFF,TGCGCCAGCAGCTTCGGGTGGGGTGAAAAACTGTTTTTT
many,TRBJ2-5,TRBV9,-,CASSVDSPQETQYF,TGTGCCAGCAGCGTAGATTCCCCTCAAGAGACCCAGTACTTC
many,TRBJ2-3,TRBV20-1,TRBD2,CSARDGRELRDTQYF,TGCAGTGCTAGAGATGGGAGGGAATTGCGGGATACGCAGTATTTT
many,TRBJ2-7,TRBV28,-,CASSLRTRALYEQYF,TGTGCCAGCAGTTTAAGGACCCGCGCCCTCTACGAGCAGTACTTC
many,TRBJ2-5,TRBV6-5,TRBD2,CASSYSSSSGARETQYF,TGTGCCAGCAGTTACTCCTCTTCTAGCGGGGCTAGGGAGACCCAGTACTTC
many,TRBJ2-1,TRBV7-9,-,CASSRSGGERDEQFF,TGTGCCAGCAGCCGCTCAGGGGGGGAGCGCGATGAGCAGTTCTTC
many,TRBJ2-5,TRBV5-5,-,CASSSPETQYF,TGTGCCAGCAGCTCCCCCGAGACCCAGTACTTC
-,TRBJ1-5,TRBV7-8,TRBD1,CASSPTGGQQPQHF,TGTGCCAGCAGCCCCACAGGGGGCCAACAGCCCCAGCATTTT
many,TRBJ2-3,TRBV9,-,CASSVEGTAGTDTQYF,TGTGCCAGCAGCGTAGAGGGGACGGCCGGCACAGATACGCAGTATTTT
few,TRBJ2-7,TRBV5-6,-,CASSSNRDDAREQYF,TGTGCCAGCAGCTCGAACCGAGATGACGCAAGGGAGCAGTACTTC
many,TRBJ2-7,TRBV4-3,-,CASSQDGVYEQYF,TGCGCCAGCAGCCAAGACGGGGTATACGAGCAGTACTTC
many,TRBJ2-2,TRBV5-1,-,CASTRAQGDTGELFF,TGCGCCAGCACCCGGGCCCAGGGAGACACCGGGGAGCTGTTTTTT
many,TRBJ2-1,TRBV9,TRBD2,CASSVGGTINEQFF,TGTGCCAGCAGCGTAGGAGGGACTATCAATGAGCAGTTCTTC
many,TRBJ1-2,TRBV5-1,-,CASSLGRGRVYGYTF,TGCGCCAGCAGCTTGGGGAGGGGCCGAGTCTATGGCTACACCTTC
-,TRBJ1-6,TRBV12-3/TRBV12-4,TRBD1,CASSTGTGRSPLHF,TGTGCCAGCAGTACCGGGACAGGGCGCTCACCCCTCCACTTT
many,TRBJ2-1,TRBV7-2,TRBD2,CASSLFRLAGGPEFDNEQFF,TGTGCCAGCAGCTTATTTAGACTAGCGGGGGGGCCTGAATTCGACAATGAGCAGTTCTTC
-,TRBJ2-2,TRBV14,-,CASSQAVGGPNTGELFF,TGTGCCAGCAGCCAAGCCGTGGGCGGCCCGAACACCGGGGAGCTGTTTTTT
few,TRBJ2-3,TRBV6-5,TRBD2,CASSYSGLAGGPRTDTQYF,TGTGCCAGCAGTTACTCGGGACTAGCGGGGGGGCCGAGGACAGATACGCAGTATTTT
many,TRBJ2-7,TRBV7-2,-,CASSFGSAVSSYEQYF,TGTGCCAGCAGCTTTGGTTCGGCGGTGAGCTCCTACGAGCAGTACTTC
many,TRBJ1-5,TRBV7-9,TRBD1,CASSYTGGSNQPQHF,TGTGCCAGCAGCTATACAGGGGGCAGCAATCAGCCCCAGCATTTT
few,TRBJ2-6,TRBV27,-,CASSVSGGSGANVLTF,TGTGCCAGCAGTGTGTCTGGGGGATCTGGGGCCAACGTCCTGACTTTC
-,TRBJ2-3,TRBV5-1,-,CASSMTNTQYF,TGCGCCAGCAGCATGACAAATACGCAGTATTTT
-,TRBJ2-1,TRBV19,-,CASMRNRRNEQFF,TGTGCCAGTATGCGAAACAGGCGCAATGAGCAGTTCTTC
-,TRBJ2-1,TRBV20-1,-,CSGRGGVRVNEQFF,TGCAGTGGAAGGGGCGGGGTGAGGGTGAATGAGCAGTTCTTC
few,TRBJ2-1,TRBV12-3/TRBV12-4,TRBD2,CASSFFRRGLAGPLNNEQFF,TGTGCCAGCAGTTTTTTTCGTCGGGGACTAGCGGGGCCCTTGAACAATGAGCAGTTCTTC
many,TRBJ2-5,TRBV5-1,TRBD2,CASSLLAGGQETQYF,TGCGCCAGCAGCTTGTTAGCGGGGGGCCAAGAGACCCAGTACTTC
many,TRBJ2-1,TRBV7-9,TRBD1,CASRRIPGQGDNEQFF,TGTGCCAGCAGACGTATTCCGGGACAGGGGGACAATGAGCAGTTCTTC
many,TRBJ1-2,TRBV5-1,TRBD1,CASSLRQGRDYGYTF,TGCGCCAGCAGCTTACGACAGGGGAGGGACTATGGCTACACCTTC
few,TRBJ2-7,TRBV5-1,-,CASSLLNEQYF,TGCGCCAGCAGCTTACTAAACGAGCAGTACTTC
many,TRBJ2-7,TRBV7-9,-,CASSLFRDTLYEQYF,TGTGCCAGCAGCTTATTCCGGGACACTCTCTACGAGCAGTACTTC
many,TRBJ1-5,TRBV5-1,-,CASSLEPNSNQPQHF,TGCGCCAGCAGCTTGGAACCTAATAGCAATCAGCCCCAGCATTTT
many,TRBJ2-1,TRBV10-1,TRBD2,CASSAPTSGGQFNEQFF,TGCGCCAGCAGTGCCCCGACTAGCGGGGGGCAATTCAATGAGCAGTTCTTC
many,TRBJ2-7,TRBV20-1,TRBD2,CSARDGAGNLKEQYF,TGCAGTGCTAGAGATGGAGCGGGGAATCTTAAGGAGCAGTACTTC
many,TRBJ2-1,TRBV7-2,TRBD2,CASNPVFGTSQFF,TGTGCCAGCAACCCAGTATTCGGGACTAGCCAGTTCTTC
many,TRBJ2-3,TRBV20-1,-,CSATRGPSTDTQYF,TGCAGTGCGACGCGGGGGCCTAGCACAGATACGCAGTATTTT
-,TRBJ2-5,TRBV20-1,-,CSVGSGRETQYF,TGCAGTGTGGGGTCCGGTCGAGAGACCCAGTACTTC
-,TRBJ2-1,TRBV11-2,TRBD2,CASSPLAGDPEQFF,TGTGCCAGCAGCCCACTAGCGGGGGACCCTGAGCAGTTCTTC
many,TRBJ1-5,TRBV12-3/TRBV12-4,TRBD1,CASSLLGGQPQHF,TGTGCCAGCAGTTTGTTAGGGGGCCAGCCCCAGCATTTT
many,TRBJ2-3,TRBV29-1,-,CSVRGAEADTQYF,TGCAGCGTCCGGGGGGCGGAGGCAGATACGCAGTATTTT